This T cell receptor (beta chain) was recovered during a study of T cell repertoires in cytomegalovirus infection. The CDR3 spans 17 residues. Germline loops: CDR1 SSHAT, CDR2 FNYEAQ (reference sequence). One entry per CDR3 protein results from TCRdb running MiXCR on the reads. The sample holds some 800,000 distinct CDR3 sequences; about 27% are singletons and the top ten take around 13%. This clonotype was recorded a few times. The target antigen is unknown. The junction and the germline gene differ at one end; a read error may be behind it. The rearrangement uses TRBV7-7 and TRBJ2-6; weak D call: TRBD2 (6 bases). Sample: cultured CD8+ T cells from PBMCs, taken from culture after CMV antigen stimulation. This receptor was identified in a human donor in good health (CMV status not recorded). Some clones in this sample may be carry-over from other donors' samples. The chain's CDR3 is CASSPGGRPSGANVLTF. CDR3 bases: TGTGCTAGCAGCCCCGGGGGACGGCCGTCTGGGGCCAACGTCCTGACTTTC.